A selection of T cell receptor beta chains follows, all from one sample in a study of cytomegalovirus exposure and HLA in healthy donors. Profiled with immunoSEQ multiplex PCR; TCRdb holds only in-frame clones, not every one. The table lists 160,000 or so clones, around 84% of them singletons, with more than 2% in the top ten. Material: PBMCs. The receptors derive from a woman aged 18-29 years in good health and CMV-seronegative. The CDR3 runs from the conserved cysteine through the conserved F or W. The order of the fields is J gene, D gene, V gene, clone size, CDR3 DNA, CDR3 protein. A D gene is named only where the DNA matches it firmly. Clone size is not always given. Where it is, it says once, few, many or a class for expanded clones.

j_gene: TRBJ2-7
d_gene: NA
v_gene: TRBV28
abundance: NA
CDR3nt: TGTGCCAGCAGTTTATCGGGTGAGCAGTACTTC
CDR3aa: CASSLSGEQYF

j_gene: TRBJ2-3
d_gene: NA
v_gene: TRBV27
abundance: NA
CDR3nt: TGTGCCAGCAGTTTATCCCCGTATCATACGCAGTATTTT
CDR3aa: CASSLSPYHTQYF

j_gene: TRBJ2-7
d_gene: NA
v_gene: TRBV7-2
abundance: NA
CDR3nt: TGTGCCAGCAGCTTACGACTGGGTACCTACGAGCAGTACTTC
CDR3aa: CASSLRLGTYEQYF

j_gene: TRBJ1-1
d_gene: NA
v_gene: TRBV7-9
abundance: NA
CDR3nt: TGTGCCAGCAGCCCGGCGGACGGGGGAGCTTTCTTT
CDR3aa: CASSPADGGAFF

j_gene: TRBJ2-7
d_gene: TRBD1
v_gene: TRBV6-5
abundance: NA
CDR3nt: TGTGCCAGCAGTTCCCTTCGAGGGGGCGCCGGCCAGTACTTC
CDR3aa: CASSSLRGGAGQYF

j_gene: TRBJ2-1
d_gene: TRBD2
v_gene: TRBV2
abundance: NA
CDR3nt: TGTGCCAGCACCCTCGGACTAGCGGGGGACGAGCAGTTCTTC
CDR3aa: CASTLGLAGDEQFF

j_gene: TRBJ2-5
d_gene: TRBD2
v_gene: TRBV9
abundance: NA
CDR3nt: TGTGCCAGCAGCACGGCGAGCGGGGGGGCCGGGGAGACCCAGTACTTC
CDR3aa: CASSTASGGAGETQYF

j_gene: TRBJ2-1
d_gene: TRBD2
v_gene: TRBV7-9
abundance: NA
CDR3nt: TGTGCCAGCAGCTTGCGGACTAGCGGCTACAATGAGCAGTTCTTC
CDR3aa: CASSLRTSGYNEQFF

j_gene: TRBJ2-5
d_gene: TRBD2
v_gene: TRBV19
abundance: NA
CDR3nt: TGTGCCAGTAGAGAGCGGGGGGCGCAAGAGACCCAGTACTTC
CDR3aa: CASRERGAQETQYF

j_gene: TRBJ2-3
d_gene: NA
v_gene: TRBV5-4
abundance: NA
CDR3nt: TGTGCCAGCAGCTTTAAGGGGACAGCGGGAGATACGCAGTATTTT
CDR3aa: CASSFKGTAGDTQYF

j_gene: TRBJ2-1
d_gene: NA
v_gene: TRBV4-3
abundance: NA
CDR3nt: TGCGCCAGCAGCCAAGCACCCGGGGCCTACAATGAGCAGTTCTTC
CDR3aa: CASSQAPGAYNEQFF

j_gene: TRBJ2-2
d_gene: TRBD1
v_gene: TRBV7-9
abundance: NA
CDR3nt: TGTTCCAGCAGCACGTACAGGGGGAGCACCGGGGAGCTGTTTTTT
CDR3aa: CSSSTYRGSTGELFF

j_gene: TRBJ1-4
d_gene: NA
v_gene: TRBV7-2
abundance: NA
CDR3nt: TGTGCCAGCAGCTTGGGGAGAGGGCCTAATGAAAAACTGTTTTTT
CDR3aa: CASSLGRGPNEKLFF

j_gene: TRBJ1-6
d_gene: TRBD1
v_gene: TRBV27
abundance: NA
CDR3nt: TGTGCCAGCAGTTTGCCTGCCGCACAGGGGAATTCACCCCTCCACTTT
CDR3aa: CASSLPAAQGNSPLHF

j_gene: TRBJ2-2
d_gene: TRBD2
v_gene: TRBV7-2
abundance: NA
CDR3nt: TGTGCCAGCAGCTCGAGGGCGGGGGGGCAAACCGGGGAGCTGTTTTTT
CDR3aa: CASSSRAGGQTGELFF

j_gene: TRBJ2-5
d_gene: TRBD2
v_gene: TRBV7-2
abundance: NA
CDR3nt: TGTGCCAGCAGCTTCCAGCGGGGGGCCCAAGAGACCCAGTACTTC
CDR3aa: CASSFQRGAQETQYF

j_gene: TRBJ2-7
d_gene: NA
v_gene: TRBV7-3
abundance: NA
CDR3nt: TGTGCCAGCAGCTTCGGCGGCCAGGCGGGCTACGAGCAGTACTTC
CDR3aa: CASSFGGQAGYEQYF

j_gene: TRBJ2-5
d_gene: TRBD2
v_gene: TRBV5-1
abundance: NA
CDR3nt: TGCGCCAGCAGTCTCGGGGGGGGTGGAGAGACCCAGTACTTC
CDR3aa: CASSLGGGGETQYF

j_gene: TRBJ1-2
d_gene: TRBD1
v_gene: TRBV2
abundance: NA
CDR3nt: TGTGCCAGCAGGGCACAGGGGACTAACTATGGCTACACCTTC
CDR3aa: CASRAQGTNYGYTF

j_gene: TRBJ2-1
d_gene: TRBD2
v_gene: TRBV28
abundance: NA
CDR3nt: TGTGCCAGCAGCCCATCGGGGGGACGTGCAGGGAATGAGCAGTTCTTC
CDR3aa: CASSPSGGRAGNEQFF

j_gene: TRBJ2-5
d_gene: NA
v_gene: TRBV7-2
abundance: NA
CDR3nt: TGTGCCAGCAGCTCACAAGAGACCCAGTACTTC
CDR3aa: CASSSQETQYF

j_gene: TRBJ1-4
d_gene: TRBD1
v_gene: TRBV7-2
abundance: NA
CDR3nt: TGTGCCAGCAGCTTCGCTACAGGGGCTAATGAAAAACTGTTTTTT
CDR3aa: CASSFATGANEKLFF

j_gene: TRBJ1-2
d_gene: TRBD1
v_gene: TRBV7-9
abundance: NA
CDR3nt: TGTGCCAGCAGCTTAGACCAGGGGGCTGATGGCTACACCTTC
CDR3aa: CASSLDQGADGYTF

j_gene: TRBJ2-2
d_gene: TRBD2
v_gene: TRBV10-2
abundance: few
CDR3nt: TGCGCCAGCAGTGTCCGTAGTAGCGGGGATGCCGGGGAGCTGTTTTTT
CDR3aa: CASSVRSSGDAGELFF

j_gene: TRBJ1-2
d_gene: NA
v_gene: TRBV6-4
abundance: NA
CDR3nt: TGTGCGAACGGAGTTAACTATGGCTACACCTTC
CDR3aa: CANGVNYGYTF

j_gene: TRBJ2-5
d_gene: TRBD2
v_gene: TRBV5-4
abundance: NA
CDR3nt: TGTGCCAGAACTAGCGGGGTATCTTTAGAGACCCAGTACTTC
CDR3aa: CARTSGVSLETQYF

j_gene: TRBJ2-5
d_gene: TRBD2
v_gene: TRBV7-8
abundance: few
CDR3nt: TGTGCCAGCAGCTTAGGAGCGGGGGGCCTACAAGAGACCCAGTACTTC
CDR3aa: CASSLGAGGLQETQYF

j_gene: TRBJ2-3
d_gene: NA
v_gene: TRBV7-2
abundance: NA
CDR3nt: TGTGCCAGCAGCTTACCCCTCGGCCGAGGAGATACGCAGTATTTT
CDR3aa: CASSLPLGRGDTQYF

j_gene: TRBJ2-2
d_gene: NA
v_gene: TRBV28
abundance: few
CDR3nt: TGTGCCAGCAGAAAAGACAGGATCACCGGGGAGCTGTTTTTT
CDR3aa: CASRKDRITGELFF

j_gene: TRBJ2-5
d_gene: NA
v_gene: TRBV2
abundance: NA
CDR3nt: TGTGCCAGCAGGGAGCTTGCTAGGGAGCAAGAGACCCAGTACTTC
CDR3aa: CASRELAREQETQYF

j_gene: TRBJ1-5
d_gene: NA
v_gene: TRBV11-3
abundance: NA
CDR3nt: TGTGCCAGCAGTCTCCACGGGGGGCGCCGGAATCAGCCCCAGCATTTT
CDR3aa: CASSLHGGRRNQPQHF

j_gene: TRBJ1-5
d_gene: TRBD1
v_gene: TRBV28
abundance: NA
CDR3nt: TGTGCCATCTCCCTCTCTGGGACAGGGGCCTTCGAGCAGCCCCAGCATTTT
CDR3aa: CAISLSGTGAFEQPQHF

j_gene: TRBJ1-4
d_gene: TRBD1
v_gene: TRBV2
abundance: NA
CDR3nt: TGTGCCAGCGGACAGGGGTTTGAAAAACTGTTTTTT
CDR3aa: CASGQGFEKLFF

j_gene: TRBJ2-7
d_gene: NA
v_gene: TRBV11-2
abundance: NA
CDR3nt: TGTGCCAGCAGCCCCCAGGGCGAGCAGTACTTC
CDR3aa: CASSPQGEQYF

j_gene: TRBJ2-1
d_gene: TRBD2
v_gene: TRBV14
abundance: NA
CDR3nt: TGTGCCAGCAGCCACATAGCGGGGAAAGCCTACAATGAGCAGTTCTTC
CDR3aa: CASSHIAGKAYNEQFF

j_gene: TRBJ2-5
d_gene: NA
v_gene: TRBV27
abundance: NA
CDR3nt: TGTGCCAGCAGTTCCGGGGTGGCCCAGTACTTC
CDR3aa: CASSSGVAQYF

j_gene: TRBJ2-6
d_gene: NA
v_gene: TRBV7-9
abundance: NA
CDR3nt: TGTGCCAGCAGCATACAGTTCTCTGGGGCCAACGTCCTGACTTTC
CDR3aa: CASSIQFSGANVLTF

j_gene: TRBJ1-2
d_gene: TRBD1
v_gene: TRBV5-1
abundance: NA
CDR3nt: TGCGCCAGCAGTCCCGGGACAGGGGCCCTACAGCGCTACACCTTC
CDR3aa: CASSPGTGALQRYTF

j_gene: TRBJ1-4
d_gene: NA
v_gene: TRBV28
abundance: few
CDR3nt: TGTGCCACCACCTCCGGGGAAAAACTGTTTTTT
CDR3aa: CATTSGEKLFF

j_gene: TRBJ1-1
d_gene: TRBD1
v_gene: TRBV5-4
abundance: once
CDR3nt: TGTGCCAGCAGCCCTGGAGTCTCGACAGGGGCTCTGAACACTGAAGCTTTCTTT
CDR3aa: CASSPGVSTGALNTEAFF

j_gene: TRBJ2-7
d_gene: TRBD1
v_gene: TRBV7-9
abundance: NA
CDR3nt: TGTGCCAGCAGCCCGGGACAGGGGACCTACGAGCAGTACTTC
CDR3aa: CASSPGQGTYEQYF

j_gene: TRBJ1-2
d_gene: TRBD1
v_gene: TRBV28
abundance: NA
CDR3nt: TGTGCCAGCAGCCAGGGGACAGCTGGCTACACCTTC
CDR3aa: CASSQGTAGYTF

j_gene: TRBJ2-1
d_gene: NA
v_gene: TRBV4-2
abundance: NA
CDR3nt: TGTGCCAGCAGCCGCGCGTTTCGGGCGGGGGCTGATCGGGATGAGCAGTTCTTC
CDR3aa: CASSRAFRAGADRDEQFF

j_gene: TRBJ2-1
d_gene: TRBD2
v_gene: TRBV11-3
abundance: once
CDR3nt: TGTGCCAGCAGCTTAGGGCTAGCGGGGACGAATGAGCAGTTCTTC
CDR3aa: CASSLGLAGTNEQFF

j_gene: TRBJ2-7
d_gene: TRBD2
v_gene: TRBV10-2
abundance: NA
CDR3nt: TGCGCCAGCAAAAGACTAGCGGGAACCTACGAGCAGTACTTC
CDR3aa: CASKRLAGTYEQYF

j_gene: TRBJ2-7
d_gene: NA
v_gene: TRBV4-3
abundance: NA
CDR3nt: TGCGCCAGCAGCCAAGACATCAGCTCCTACGAGCAGTACTTC
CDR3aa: CASSQDISSYEQYF

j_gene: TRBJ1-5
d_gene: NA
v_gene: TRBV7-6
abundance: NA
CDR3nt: TGTACCAGCAGCTCCCCGGGGGGATGCAATCAGCCCCAGCATTTT
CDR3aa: CTSSSPGGCNQPQHF

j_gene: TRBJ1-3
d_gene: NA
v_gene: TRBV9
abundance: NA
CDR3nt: TGTGCCAGCAGCTTTTACCCCAGGCCTGGAAACACCATATATTTT
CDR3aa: CASSFYPRPGNTIYF

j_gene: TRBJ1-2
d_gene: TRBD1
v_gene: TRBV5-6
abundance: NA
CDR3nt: TGTGCCAGCAGCCCCCCCGGAACAGGGGTTGTAGGCTACACCTTC
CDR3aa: CASSPPGTGVVGYTF

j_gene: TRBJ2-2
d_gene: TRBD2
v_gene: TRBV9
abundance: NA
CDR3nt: TGTGCCAGCAGCCCTTTCGCGGGGGCGAACACCGGGGAGCTGTTTTTT
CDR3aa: CASSPFAGANTGELFF

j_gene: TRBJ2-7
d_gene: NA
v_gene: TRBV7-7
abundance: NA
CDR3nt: TGTGCTAGCAGCCCCCAGGGGAGTCCCTACGAGCAGTACTTC
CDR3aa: CASSPQGSPYEQYF

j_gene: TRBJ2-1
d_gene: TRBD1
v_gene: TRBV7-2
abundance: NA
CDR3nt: TGTGCCAGCAGCCTACAGGGGATGGCCGATGAGCAGTTCTTC
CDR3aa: CASSLQGMADEQFF

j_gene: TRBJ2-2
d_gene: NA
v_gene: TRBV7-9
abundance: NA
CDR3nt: TGTGCCAGCAGCCTCGGGGTGGGAGACACCGGGGAGCTGTTTTTT
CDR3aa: CASSLGVGDTGELFF

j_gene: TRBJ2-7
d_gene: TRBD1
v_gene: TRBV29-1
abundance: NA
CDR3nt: TGCAGCGCGAGGACAGGGAAGGGCTACGAGCAGTACTTC
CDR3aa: CSARTGKGYEQYF

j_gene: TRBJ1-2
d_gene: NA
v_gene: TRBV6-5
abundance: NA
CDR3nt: TGTGCTACGAGGGGGTCACTGGGCTACACCTTC
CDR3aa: CATRGSLGYTF

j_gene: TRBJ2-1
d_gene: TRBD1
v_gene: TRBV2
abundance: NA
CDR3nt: TGTGCCAGCAGCGACCACCGGGACAGGGGCTACAATGAGCAGTTCTTC
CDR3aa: CASSDHRDRGYNEQFF

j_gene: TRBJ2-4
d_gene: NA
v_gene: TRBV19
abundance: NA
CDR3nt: TGTGCCAGTACCTCCGACAGGAGAGAAAACATTCAGTACTTC
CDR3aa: CASTSDRRENIQYF

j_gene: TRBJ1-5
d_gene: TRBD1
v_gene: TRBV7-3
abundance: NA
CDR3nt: TGTGCCAGCAGCTTACGGACAGGCCCTCAGCCCCAGCATTTT
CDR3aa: CASSLRTGPQPQHF

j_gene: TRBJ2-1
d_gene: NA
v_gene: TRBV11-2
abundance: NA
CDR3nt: TGTGCCAGCAGGGCTGGGGGGGCGGGGTCCTCCTACAATGAGCAGTTCTTC
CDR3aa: CASRAGGAGSSYNEQFF

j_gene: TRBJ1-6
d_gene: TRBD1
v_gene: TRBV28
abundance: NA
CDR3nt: TGTGCCAGCAGTCCAGACCGGGACAGGATCAGCTCCTATAATTCACCCCTCCACTTT
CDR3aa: CASSPDRDRISSYNSPLHF